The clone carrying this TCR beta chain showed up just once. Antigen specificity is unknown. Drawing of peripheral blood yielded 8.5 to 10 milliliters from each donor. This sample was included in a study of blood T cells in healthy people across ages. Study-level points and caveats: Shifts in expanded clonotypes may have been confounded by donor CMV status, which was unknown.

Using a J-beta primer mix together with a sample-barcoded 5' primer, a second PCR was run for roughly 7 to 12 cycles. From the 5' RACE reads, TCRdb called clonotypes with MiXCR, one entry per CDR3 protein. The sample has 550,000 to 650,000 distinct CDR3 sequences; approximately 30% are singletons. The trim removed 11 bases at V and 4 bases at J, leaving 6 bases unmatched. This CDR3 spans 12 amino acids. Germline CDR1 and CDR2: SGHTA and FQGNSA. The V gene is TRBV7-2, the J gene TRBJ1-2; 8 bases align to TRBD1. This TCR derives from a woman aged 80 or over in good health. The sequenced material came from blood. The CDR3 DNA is TGTGCCGCACAGGGGGATAGCTATGGCTACACCTTC. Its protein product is CAAQGDSYGYTF.